This T cell receptor (beta chain) came from a study of identical twins (dated by TCRdb to the mid-2010s). The study in broad terms: The study deep-sequenced TCR alpha and beta repertoires from monozygotic twins, unrelated adults of various ages and cord blood to test whether fetal clonotypes persist. To rule out contamination, the twin experiments were replicated at different times with different library preparation protocols.

For this clonotype: What antigen it recognizes has not been identified. Within one base of it there is no much larger clone, and no base qualities were kept.

Library prep was done by 5' RACE. Sequenced on an Illumina HiSeq 2000. Template switching introduced a universal primer binding site; the final cDNA contained a unique molecular identifier, enabling accurate counting of TCR cDNA molecules. First-strand cDNA for TCR alpha and beta chains was synthesized from specific primers in the conserved constant-segment region. Each cDNA library was double barcoded, with a SMART-Mk sample barcode plus Illumina barcodes, to control for contamination. TruSeq adapter sequences along with Illumina sample barcodes were introduced in two successive PCR steps. Sequencing of the TCR alpha and beta cDNA libraries was done on the Illumina HiSeq platform using custom primers. The source study handled its data this way. MiGEC was used to process raw reads and extract unique molecular identifiers, and MiXCR was used to find CDR3 positions. Recombination models were inferred per individual with the repgenHMM and IGoR tools using an EM algorithm. The analysis of shared clonotypes was done with the tcR package in R, with sharing normalized by the product of cloneset sizes. To study raw recombination free of thymic and clonal selection effects, out-of-frame nonproductive sequences were analyzed. TCRdb reworked the public reads: Q25 trimming with fastp, MiXCR clone assembly, productive beta chains retained. Rows with a matching CDR3 protein are joined into one entry that keeps the most common DNA and genes. What appears here as the V and J calls and clone size reflects TCRdb's work, not the paper's. Counted in this sample were hundreds of thousands of distinct CDR3 sequences; about a tenth of them appeared once. The ten top clones hold about 5.2% of the sample.

The research as a whole found: In monozygotic twins, recombination models systematically underestimated out-of-frame TCR alpha sharing, but the models matched the sharing seen between unrelated individuals. Conclusions relied on cross-sectional statistical analysis, since the same donors could not be followed over many years. The excess sharing between twins in beta out-of-frame sequences was weaker because fewer shared sequences reduced the signal-to-noise ratio. Compared with coincidental sharing between unrelated individuals, out-of-frame TCR alpha sequences shared between twins had an excess of sequences with low generation probability. Abundant cord blood beta clonotypes had fewer insertions, young adult naive repertoires showed a similar but weaker trend, and memory repertoires showed no such trend. Invariant T cells such as MAIT and iNKT could partly confound zero-insertion analyses, although diverse VJ usage argued against such confounding for most clonotypes.

Only healthy Caucasian donors were included. Miltenyi CD45RO+ enrichment and human naive T-cell isolation kits were used to isolate memory (CD45RO+) and naive T cells from PBMC. In the germline V gene, CDR1 corresponds to SQVTM and CDR2 to ANQGSEA. The germline ends are 20 bases apart after V is trimmed by 8 bases and J by 0 bases. Inclusive of the bounding cysteine and phenylalanine, the CDR3 is 15 residues long. Only the CDR3 DNA is retained, 45 bases long and in frame from the first base. The TCR sequence derives from a young woman in good health. The receptor chain draws on TRBV29-1 and TRBJ2-7, with TRBD1 as a weak D call on 6 bases. Sequencing was done on a sample of memory (CD45RO+) T cells sorted from blood. The sample's cell subset or site label, in plain terms: CD45RO+ enriched T cells. CDR3 region: CSFGDPGTSSYEQYF. The nucleotide sequence is given as TGCAGCTTTGGGGATCCCGGGACAAGCTCCTACGAGCAGTACTTC.